This T cell receptor beta chain is drawn from a study of blood T cell repertoires in COVID-19. At the level of the study: Donors in the United States, Italy and Spain gave samples during acute or convalescent COVID-19. PBMCs, B-cell-depleted T cells, or T cells provided the cDNA or gDNA that made up the material.

The CDR3 covers 17 residues. Unmatched junction bases numbered 8, after V lost 0 bases and J lost 2 bases. The V gene's germline CDR1 is LGHDT and CDR2 YNNKEL (reference sequence). The authors' processing: The authors estimated nucleated cell counts from reference gene primer amplification. Using immunoSEQ multiplex PCR, the repertoire was profiled, and TCRdb retains in-frame clones only, with some absent. Clonal size and the V and J genes are those of that table, whereas D and trimming came from the DNA. The sample yields 100,000 to 110,000 clones, over 75% seen once. The receptor's source is a human donor in a cohort sampled during active COVID-19. This chain joins TRBV3-1 (or the pseudogene TRBV3-2) and TRBJ2-7; 9 positions match TRBD2. Sequencing was done on a sample of peripheral blood. The CDR3 coding sequence is TGTGCCAGCAGCCAAGAAATAGCGGGGGTGAACCCCTACGAGCAGTACTTC. Amino acid sequence: CASSQEIAGVNPYEQYF.